This entry features one T cell receptor beta chain sequence. This entry is derived from a study of shared clonotypes between healthy human individuals. CD8 cells regarded as naive lacked CD45RO, were positively chosen for CCR7, and omitted terminally differentiated effector memory CD45RA+ cells. The donors were adults (healthy and HIV-negative) with no recent acute infections or vaccinations. Germline CDR1 and CDR2: MNHEY and SVGAGI. The trim removed 0 bases at V and 10 bases at J, leaving 2 bases unmatched. The CDR3 is made up of 12 amino acids. The assay was immunoSEQ multiplex PCR, and TCRdb's table has in-frame clones only and misses some. The sample contains hundreds of thousands of clones, roughly 96% of which appear only once.

Material for sequencing was naive CD8+ T cells sorted from blood. The chain links TRBV6-5 to TRBJ2-5; 7 nucleotides match TRBD2. This clonotype was obtained from a woman aged 30 to 39 in good health. The CDR3 here is CASSYSGGDQYF. Here the CDR3 DNA reads TGTGCCAGCAGTTACTCGGGAGGGGACCAGTACTTC.